This entry lists 6 T cell receptor beta chains sequenced from one sample in a study of CD8 T cells in Susac syndrome. Random-hexamer reverse transcription was applied to roughly 0.5 to 1 ug RNA. TCRdb processed the immunoSEQ multiplex PCR reads anew with MiXCR; each CDR3 protein has one entry. The sample consists of approximately 200,000 distinct CDR3 sequences, around 95% of them appearing once. Sequencing input: CD4+ T cells from PBMCs. The receptors stem from a human donor with multiple sclerosis.

This clonotype was seen only once. V usage is TRBV10-3 and J usage is TRBJ1-6; no reliable D call. Trimming removed 1 base at V and 7 bases at J, with 8 bases between. CDR1 and CDR2 from the germline V gene are ENHRY and SYGVKD. CDR3 size: 14 residues. The CDR3 DNA is TGTGCCATCAGTGAGTTAAGGCCAAATTCACCCCTCCACTTT. Its protein product is CAISELRPNSPLHF.

The J gene is TRBJ2-5, the V gene TRBV20-1; D is perhaps TRBD2 (5 bases). This CDR3 comprises 13 residues. Trimming removed 6 bases at V and 4 bases at J, with 15 bases between. Germline CDR1 and CDR2: DFQATT and SNEGSKA (reference sequence). CDR3 nucleotides: TGCAGTGCCCAAACCCGACTAAGAGAGACCCAGTACTTC. It yields the protein CSAQTRLRETQYF.

The V gene is TRBV5-1, the J gene TRBJ2-5; D possibly uses TRBD1 or TRBD2 (5 bases each). The CDR3 length is 13 residues. Germline assignment: CDR1 SGHRS and CDR2 YFSETQ. The V gene lost 4 bases and the J gene lost 3 bases, with 10 bases spanning the gap. The CDR3: CASSEMGEETQYF. CDR3 coding DNA: TGCGCCAGCAGCGAAATGGGGGAAGAGACCCAGTACTTC.

The chain carries TRBV30 and TRBJ2-7; maybe TRBD1 (7 bases). The V gene lost 2 bases and the J gene lost 2 bases, with 13 bases spanning the gap. The CDR3 totals 14 residues. CDR1 is GTSNPN, CDR2 SVGIG, per germline (reference sequence). CDR3 residues: CAWSNRGGTYEQYF. DNA of the CDR3: TGTGCCTGGAGTAACAGGGGAGGAACCTACGAGCAGTACTTC.

J is TRBJ1-2 and V is TRBV10-3; D is unclear. The ends were cut back, 2 bases at V and 5 bases at J, with 15 bases in the middle. CDR1 is ENHRY, CDR2 SYGVKD, per germline. CDR3 length: 15 residues. The CDR3 DNA is TGTGCCATCAGTGAGAATGCCCGGGTCCTTTATGGCTACACCTTC. Protein sequence: CAISENARVLYGYTF.

The chain employs TRBV15 and TRBJ1-1; D unresolved. Trimming left V 0 bases short and J 8 bases short, with 13 bases between. The CDR3 covers 14 residues. Germline CDR1 LNHNV, CDR2 YYDKDF (reference sequence). CDR3 amino acids: CATSRDVGYREAFF. The CDR3 bases are TGTGCCACCAGCAGAGATGTGGGTTATCGGGAAGCTTTCTTT.